This T cell receptor beta chain stems from a study of CD8 T cells in ankylosing spondylitis. Study outcomes and limitations: Within ankylosing spondylitis blood, a TCR beta motif made up of under 10 highly homologous variants appeared to be characteristic. Existing reports had already noted some motif variants in reactive arthritis synovial fluid and blood. Disease-linked clones bore a CD8+ phenotype, appearing relatively rarely in peripheral blood.

The CDR3 has 13 amino acids. Germline-derived CDR1 and CDR2 are GTSNPN and SVGIG (reference sequence). Trimming removed 0 bases from V and 6 bases from J, with 12 bases in between. Ten or more counts support this clonotype. The target antigen is unknown. MiXCR was run by TCRdb on the 5' RACE reads, yielding one entry per CDR3 protein. The sample holds some 200,000 distinct CDR3 sequences; about 6.7% are singletons and the top ten take approximately 15%. The clonotype originates from a male donor with ankylosing spondylitis. Sequenced: blood, either unsorted or a sorted T cell fraction (not recorded which). This rearrangement joins TRBV30 to TRBJ2-7, with D uncertain. The CDR3 sequence: CAWSVVRRREQYF. CDR3 nucleotides: TGTGCCTGGAGTGTAGTAAGGAGACGCGAGCAGTACTTC.